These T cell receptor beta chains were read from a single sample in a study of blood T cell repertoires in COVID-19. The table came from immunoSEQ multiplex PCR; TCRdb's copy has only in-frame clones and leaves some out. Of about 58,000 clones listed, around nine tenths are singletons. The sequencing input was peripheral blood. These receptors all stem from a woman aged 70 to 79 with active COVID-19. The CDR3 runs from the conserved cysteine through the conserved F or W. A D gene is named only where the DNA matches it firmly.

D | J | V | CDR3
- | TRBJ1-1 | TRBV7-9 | CASSSLKGPTEAFF
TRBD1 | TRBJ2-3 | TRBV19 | CASSNRGTSTDTQYF
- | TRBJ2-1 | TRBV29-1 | CSVEVVVTNEQFF
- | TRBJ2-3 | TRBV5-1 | CASSAVIDSGTDTQYF
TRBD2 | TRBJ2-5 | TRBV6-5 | CASSRGSMIETQYF
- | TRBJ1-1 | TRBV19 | CASSQSWETEAFF
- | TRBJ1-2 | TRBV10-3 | CAISEGTLFLDGYTF
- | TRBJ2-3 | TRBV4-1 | CASSQEYEGRLVTQYF
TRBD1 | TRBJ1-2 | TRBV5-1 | CASSSGTGGGYTF
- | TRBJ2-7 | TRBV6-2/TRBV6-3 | CASSYYYEQYF
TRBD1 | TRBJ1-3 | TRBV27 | CASSSGTGKYSNTIYF
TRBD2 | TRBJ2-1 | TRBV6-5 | CASRRGTSGTNEQFF
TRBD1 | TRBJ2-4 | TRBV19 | CASSRDSENIQYF
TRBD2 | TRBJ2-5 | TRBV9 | CASSAGLAGETQYF
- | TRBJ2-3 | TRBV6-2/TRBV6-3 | CASSSQESSTDTQYF
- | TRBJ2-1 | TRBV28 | CASSGRDSGSYNEQFF
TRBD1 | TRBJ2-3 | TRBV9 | CASNRQGGSTDTQYF
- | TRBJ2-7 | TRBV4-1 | CASRRGASTEQYF
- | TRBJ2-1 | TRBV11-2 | CASSLDPSTSHEQFF
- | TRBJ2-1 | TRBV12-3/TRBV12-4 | CASSRTRDEQFF
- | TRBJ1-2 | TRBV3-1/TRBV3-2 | CASSQLGVGNYGYTF
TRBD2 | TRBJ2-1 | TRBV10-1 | CASSESGTSGSSEQFF
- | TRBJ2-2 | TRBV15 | CATSRADSANTGELFF
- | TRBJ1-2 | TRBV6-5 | CASRRQVDYGYTF
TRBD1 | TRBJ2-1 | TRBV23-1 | CASSQRGQSLKYNEQFF
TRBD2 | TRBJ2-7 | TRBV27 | CASSSSGLAGQSLYEQYF
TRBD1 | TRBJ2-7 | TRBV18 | CASSLRTGGTYEQYF
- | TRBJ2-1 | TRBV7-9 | CASSAPSWGLEQFF
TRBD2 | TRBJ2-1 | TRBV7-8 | CASSLNMATSGRGVEQFF
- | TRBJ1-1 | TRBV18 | CASSPEGGTEAFF
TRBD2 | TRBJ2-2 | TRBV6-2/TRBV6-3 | CASSQDGLGNTGELFF
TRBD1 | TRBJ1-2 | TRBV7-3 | CASSFGTAEHYGYTF
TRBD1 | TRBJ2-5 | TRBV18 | CASSLTGKETQYF
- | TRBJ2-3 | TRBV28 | CASTDGHTTDTQYF
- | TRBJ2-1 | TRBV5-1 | CASSFGGDGNEQFF
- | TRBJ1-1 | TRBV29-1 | CSVGREAEAFF
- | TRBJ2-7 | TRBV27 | CASSWSQGILSYEQYF
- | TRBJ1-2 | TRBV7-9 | CASSQDSSLYGYTF
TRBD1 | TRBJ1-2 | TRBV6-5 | CASRRDSYGYTF
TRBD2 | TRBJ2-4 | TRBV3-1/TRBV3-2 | CASSPLATNIQYF
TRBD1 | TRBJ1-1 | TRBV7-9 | CASSLVGQGGPEAFF
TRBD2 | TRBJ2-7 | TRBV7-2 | CASSDRTSGYEQYF
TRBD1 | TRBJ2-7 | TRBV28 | CASFSGQGPYEQYF
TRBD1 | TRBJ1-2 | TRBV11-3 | CASSTGTGGPDNF
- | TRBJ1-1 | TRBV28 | CASSSPFGAMNTEAFF
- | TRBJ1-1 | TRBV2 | CASNIVPGTEAFF
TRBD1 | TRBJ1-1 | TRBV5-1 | CASSASGQGNTEAFF
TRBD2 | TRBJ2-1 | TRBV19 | CASSPPLLAGVHNEQFF
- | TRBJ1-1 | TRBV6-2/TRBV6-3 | CASSIGGDLLNTEAFF
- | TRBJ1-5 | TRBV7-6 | CASSLRPGENQPQHF
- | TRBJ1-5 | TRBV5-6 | CASSSLADISNQPQHF
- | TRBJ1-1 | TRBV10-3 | CAISEEGVGTEAFF
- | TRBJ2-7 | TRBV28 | CASSYPVGQSYEQYF
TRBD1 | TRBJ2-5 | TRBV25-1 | CASSAGTGGAETQYF
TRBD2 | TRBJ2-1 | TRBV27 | CASEGASRMGGGEQFF
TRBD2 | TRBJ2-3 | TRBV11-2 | CASSLVGTVAGAQYF
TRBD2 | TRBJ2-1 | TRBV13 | CASSLWTSGTNEQFF
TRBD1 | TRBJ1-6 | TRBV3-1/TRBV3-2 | CASSQGQGANSPLHF
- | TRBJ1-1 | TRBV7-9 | CASSFEAAANTEAFF